This T cell receptor beta chain comes out of a study of T-cell reconstitution after alpha-beta-depleted transplantation in children. This sample's TCRbeta library carried unique molecular identifier barcodes. From the PCR reads, TCRdb called clonotypes with MiXCR, one entry per CDR3 protein. The sample has 200,000 to 250,000 distinct CDR3 sequences, about 24% seen once. Trimming shortened V by 4 bases and J by 7 bases, and 17 bases separated the two germline ends. Germline lookup yields CDR1 SGDLS and CDR2 YYNGEE. The length of the CDR3 is 14 residues. This specimen was PBMCs, mostly from graft donor cells, taken 360 days after TCRalphabeta/CD19-depleted stem cell transplant. The gene calls are TRBV9 and TRBJ1-2; a possible D gene is TRBD1 (6 bases). The TCR sequence derives from a female patient between 2 and 15 years old who had a stem cell transplant for congenital amegakaryocytic thrombocytopenia, so the T cells may come from the graft donor. The CDR3 DNA follows: TGTGCCAGCAGCCCCCGGGGGGGCGACTCTGGCTACACCTTC. Translating gives CASSPRGGDSGYTF.